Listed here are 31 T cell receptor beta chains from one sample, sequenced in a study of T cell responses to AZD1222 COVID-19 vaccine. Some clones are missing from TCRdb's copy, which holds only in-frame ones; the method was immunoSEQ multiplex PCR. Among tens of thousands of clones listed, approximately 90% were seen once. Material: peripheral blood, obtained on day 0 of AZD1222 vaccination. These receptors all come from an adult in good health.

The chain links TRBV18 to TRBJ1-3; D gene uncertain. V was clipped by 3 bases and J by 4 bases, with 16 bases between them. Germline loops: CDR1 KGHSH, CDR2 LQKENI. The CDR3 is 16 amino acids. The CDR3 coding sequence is TGTGCCAGCTCACCCCCTCCAAGGTCTCGAGGAAACACCATATATTTT. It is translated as CASSPPPRSRGNTIYF.

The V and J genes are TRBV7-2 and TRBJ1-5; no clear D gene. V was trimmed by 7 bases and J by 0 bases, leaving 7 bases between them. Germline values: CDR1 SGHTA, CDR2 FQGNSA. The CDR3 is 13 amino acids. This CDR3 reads CASTSDSNQPQHF. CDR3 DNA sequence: TGTGCCAGCACTTCCGATAGCAATCAGCCCCAGCATTTT.

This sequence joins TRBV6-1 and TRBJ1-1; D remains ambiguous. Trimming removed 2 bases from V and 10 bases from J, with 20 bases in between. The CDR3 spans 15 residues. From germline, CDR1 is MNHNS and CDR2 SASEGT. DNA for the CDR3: TGTGCCAGCAGTGAATACGCTGCCGGAGCTGCGGTAGCTTTCTTT. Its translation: CASSEYAAGAAVAFF.

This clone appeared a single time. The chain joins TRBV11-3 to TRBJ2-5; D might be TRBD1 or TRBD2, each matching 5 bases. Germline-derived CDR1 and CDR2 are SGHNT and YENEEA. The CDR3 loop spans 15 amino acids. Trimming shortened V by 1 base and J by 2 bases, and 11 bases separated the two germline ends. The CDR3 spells CASSLGVGAQETQYF. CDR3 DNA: TGTGCCAGCAGCTTAGGGGTCGGGGCACAAGAGACCCAGTACTTC. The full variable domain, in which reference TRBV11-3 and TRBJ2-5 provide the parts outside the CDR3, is EAGVVQSPRYKIIEKKQPVAFWCNPISGHNTLYWYLQNLGQGPELLIRYENEEAVDDSQLPKDRFSAERLKGVDSTLKIQPAELGDSAVYLCASSLGVGAQETQYFGPGTRLLVL.

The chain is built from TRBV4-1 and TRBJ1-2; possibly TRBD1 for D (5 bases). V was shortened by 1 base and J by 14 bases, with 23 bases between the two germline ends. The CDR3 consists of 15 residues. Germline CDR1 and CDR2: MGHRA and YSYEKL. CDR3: CASSQGLWDYRDYTF. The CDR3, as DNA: TGCGCCAGCAGCCAAGGTTTGTGGGATTACCGGGACTATACCTTC.

CDR3 in amino acids: CASSLDSGNTIYF. As DNA, the CDR3 is TGTGCCAGCTCACTTGACTCTGGAAACACCATATATTTT. The genes are TRBV18 and TRBJ1-3; no firm D call. This CDR3 contains 13 residues. The V end was cut by 4 bases, the J end by 0 bases, with 4 bases between. Germline CDR1 is KGHSH and CDR2 is LQKENI.

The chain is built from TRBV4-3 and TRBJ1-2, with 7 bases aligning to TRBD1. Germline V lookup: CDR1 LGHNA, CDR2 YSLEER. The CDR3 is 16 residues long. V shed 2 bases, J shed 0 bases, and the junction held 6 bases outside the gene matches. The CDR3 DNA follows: TGCGCCAGCAGCCAAAACTGGGACAGAGCTAACTATGGCTACACCTTC. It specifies CASSQNWDRANYGYTF.

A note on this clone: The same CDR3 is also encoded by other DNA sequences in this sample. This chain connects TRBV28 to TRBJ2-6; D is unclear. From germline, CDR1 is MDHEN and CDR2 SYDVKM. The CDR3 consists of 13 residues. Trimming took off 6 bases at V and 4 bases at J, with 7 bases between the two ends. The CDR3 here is CASRRSGANVLTF. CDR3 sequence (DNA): TGTGCCAGCAGAAGATCCGGGGCCAACGTCCTGACTTTC.

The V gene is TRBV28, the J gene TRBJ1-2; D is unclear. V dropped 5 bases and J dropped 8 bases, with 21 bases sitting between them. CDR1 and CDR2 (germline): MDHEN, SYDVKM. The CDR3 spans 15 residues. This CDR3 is CASSPPFGRQVGYTF. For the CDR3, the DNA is TGTGCCAGCAGTCCCCCCTTCGGTCGTCAGGTCGGCTACACCTTC.

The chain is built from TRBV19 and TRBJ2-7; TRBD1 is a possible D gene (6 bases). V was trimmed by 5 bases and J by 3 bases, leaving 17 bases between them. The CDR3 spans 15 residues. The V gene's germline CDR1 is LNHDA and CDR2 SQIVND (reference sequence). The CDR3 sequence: CASSGVAGALYEQYF. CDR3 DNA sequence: TGTGCCAGTAGTGGGGTCGCAGGGGCCCTCTACGAGCAGTACTTC.

CDR3 protein: CASSQVSGANVLTF. In DNA form, the CDR3 reads TGCGCCAGCAGCCAAGTCTCTGGGGCCAACGTCCTGACTTTC. The chain is built from TRBV4-3 and TRBJ2-6, with no clear D. The CDR3 contains 14 residues. Germline CDR1 is LGHNA and CDR2 is YSLEER. Trimming pared 1 base from V and 0 bases from J, leaving 1 base between.

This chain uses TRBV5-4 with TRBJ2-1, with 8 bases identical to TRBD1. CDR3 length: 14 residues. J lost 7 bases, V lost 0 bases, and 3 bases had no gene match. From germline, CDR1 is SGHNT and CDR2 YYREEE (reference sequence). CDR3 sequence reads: CASSLGQGWNEQFF. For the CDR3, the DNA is TGTGCCAGCAGCTTGGGACAGGGGTGGAATGAGCAGTTCTTC.

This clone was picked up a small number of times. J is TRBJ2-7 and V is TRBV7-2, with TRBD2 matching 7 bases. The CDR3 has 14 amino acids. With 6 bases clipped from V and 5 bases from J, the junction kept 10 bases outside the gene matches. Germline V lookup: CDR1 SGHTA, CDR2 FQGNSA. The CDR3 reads CASRMGRAGNEQYF. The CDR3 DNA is TGTGCCAGCAGGATGGGGAGGGCAGGGAACGAGCAGTACTTC. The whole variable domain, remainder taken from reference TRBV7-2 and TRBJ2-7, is GAGVSQSPSNKVTEKGKDVELRCDPISGHTALYWYRQSLGQGLEFLIYFQGNSAPDKSGLPSDRFSAERTGGSVSTLTIQRTQQEDSAVYLCASRMGRAGNEQYFGPGTRLTVT.

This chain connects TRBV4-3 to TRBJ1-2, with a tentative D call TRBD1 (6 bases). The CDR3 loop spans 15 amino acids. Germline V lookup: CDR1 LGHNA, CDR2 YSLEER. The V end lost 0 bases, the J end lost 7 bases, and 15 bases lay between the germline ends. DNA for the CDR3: TGCGCCAGCAGCCAAGATCTGGTGCAGGGGATTGGCTACACCTTC. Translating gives CASSQDLVQGIGYTF.

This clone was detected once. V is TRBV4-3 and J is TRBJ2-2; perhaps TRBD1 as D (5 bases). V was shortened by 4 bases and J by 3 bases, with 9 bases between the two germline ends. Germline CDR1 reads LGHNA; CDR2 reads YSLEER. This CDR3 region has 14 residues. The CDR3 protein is CASSLDSDTGELFF. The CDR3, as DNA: TGCGCCAGCAGCCTAGACAGTGACACCGGGGAGCTGTTTTTT.

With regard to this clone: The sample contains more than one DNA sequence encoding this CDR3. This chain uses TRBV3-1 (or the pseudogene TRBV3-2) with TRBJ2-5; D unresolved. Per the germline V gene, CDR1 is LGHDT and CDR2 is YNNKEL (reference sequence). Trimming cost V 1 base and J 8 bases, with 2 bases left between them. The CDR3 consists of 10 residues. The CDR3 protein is CASSQVTQYF. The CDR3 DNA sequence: TGTGCCAGCAGCCAAGTAACCCAGTACTTC.

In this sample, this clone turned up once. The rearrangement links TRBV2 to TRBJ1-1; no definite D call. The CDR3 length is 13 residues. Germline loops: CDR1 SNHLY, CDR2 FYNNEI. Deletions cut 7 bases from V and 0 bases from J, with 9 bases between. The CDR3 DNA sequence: TGTGCCAGCAATCCGAGAATGAACACTGAAGCTTTCTTT. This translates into CASNPRMNTEAFF.

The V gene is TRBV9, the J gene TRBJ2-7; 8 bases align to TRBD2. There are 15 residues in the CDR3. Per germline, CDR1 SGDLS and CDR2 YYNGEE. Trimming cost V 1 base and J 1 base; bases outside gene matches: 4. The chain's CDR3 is CASSVFPSGSYEQYF. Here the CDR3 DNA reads TGTGCCAGCAGCGTATTCCCTAGCGGGTCCTACGAGCAGTACTTC.

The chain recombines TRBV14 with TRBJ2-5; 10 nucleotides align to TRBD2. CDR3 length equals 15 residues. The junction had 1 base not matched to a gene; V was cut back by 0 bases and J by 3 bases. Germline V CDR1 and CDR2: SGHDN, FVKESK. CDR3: CASSQDLAGEETQYF. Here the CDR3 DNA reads TGTGCCAGCAGCCAAGACCTAGCGGGAGAAGAGACCCAGTACTTC. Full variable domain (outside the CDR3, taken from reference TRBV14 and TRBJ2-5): EAGVTQFPSHSVIEKGQTVTLRCDPISGHDNLYWYRRVMGKEIKFLLHFVKESKQDESGMPNNRFLAERTGGTYSTLKVQPAELEDSGVYFCASSQDLAGEETQYFGPGTRLLVL.

Here the CDR3 DNA reads TGTGCCAGCAGCAGCTGGACTAGCGGGGGGGCCACAGATACGCAGTATTTT. It translates to CASSSWTSGGATDTQYF. This chain uses TRBV11-2 with TRBJ2-3; 15 bases line up with TRBD2. The CDR3 consists of 17 residues. V shed 5 bases and J 2 bases; nucleotides not matched to a gene: 5. Germline values: CDR1 SGHAT, CDR2 FQNNGV.

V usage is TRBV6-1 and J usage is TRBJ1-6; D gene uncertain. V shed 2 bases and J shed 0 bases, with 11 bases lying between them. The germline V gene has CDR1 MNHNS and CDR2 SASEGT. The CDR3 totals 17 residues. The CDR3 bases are TGTGCCAGCAGTGAAAGGGCCTCGAGCTCCTATAATTCACCCCTCCACTTT. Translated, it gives CASSERASSSYNSPLHF.

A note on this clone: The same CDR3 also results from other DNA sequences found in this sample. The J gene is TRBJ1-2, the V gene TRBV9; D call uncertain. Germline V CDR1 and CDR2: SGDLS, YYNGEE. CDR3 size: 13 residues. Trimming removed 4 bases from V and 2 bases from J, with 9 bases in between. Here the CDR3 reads CASSPDINYGYTF. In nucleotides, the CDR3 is TGTGCCAGCAGCCCAGACATAAACTATGGCTACACCTTC.

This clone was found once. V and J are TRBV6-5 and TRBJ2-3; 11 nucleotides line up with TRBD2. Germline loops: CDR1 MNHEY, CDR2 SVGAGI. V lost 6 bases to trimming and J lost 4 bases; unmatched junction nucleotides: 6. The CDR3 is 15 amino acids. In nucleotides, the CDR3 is TGTGCCAGCAGCCATAGCGGGGGGGCTTCAGATACGCAGTATTTT. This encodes CASSHSGGASDTQYF.

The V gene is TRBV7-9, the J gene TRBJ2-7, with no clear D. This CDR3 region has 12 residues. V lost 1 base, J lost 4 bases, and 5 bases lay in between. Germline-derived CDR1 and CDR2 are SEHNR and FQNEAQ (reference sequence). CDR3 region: CASSLGRYEQYF. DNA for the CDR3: TGTGCCAGCAGCTTAGGGCGGTACGAGCAGTACTTC.

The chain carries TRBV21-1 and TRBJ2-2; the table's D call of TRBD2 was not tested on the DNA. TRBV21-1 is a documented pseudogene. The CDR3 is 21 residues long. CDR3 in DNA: TGTGCCAGCAGCACCTTACCGGGACTAGCGGGGGGAAAAACGAACACCGGGGAGCTGTTTTTT. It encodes CASSTLPGLAGGKTNTGELFF.

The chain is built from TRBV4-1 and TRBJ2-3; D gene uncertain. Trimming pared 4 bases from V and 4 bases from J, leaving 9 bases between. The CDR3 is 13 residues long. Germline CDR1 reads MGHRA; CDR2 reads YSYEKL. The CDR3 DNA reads TGCGCCAGCAGCCGTCTTCTCGCAGATACGCAGTATTTT. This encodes CASSRLLADTQYF.

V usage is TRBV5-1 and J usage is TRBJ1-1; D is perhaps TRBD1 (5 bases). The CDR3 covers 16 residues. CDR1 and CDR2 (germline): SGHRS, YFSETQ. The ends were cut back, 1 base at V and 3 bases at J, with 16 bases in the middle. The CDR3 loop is CASSLLLGQGDTEAFF. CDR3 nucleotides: TGCGCCAGCAGCTTGTTGTTAGGGCAGGGCGACACTGAAGCTTTCTTT.

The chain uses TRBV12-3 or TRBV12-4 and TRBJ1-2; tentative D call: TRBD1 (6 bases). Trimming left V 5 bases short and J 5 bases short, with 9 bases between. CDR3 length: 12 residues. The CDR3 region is CASSPGEYGYTF. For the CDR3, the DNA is TGTGCCAGCAGTCCAGGGGAATATGGCTACACCTTC.

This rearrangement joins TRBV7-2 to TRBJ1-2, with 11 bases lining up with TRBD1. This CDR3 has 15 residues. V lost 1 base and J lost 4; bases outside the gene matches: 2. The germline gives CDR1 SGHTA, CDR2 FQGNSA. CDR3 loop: CASSLGGQGVYGYTF. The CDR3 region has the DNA TGTGCCAGCAGCTTAGGGGGACAGGGGGTCTATGGCTACACCTTC.

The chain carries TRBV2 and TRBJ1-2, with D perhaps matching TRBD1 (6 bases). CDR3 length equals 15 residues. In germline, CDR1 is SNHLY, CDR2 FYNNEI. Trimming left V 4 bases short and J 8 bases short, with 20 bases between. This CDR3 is CASSGLEGGSGGYTF. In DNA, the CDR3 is TGTGCCAGCAGTGGTTTAGAGGGGGGTTCGGGCGGCTACACCTTC. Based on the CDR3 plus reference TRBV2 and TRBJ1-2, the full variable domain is EPEVTQTPSHQVTQMGQEVILRCVPISNHLYFYWYRQILGQKVEFLVSFYNNEISEKSEIFDDQFSVERPDGSNFTLKIRSTKLEDSAMYFCASSGLEGGSGGYTFGSGTRLTVV.

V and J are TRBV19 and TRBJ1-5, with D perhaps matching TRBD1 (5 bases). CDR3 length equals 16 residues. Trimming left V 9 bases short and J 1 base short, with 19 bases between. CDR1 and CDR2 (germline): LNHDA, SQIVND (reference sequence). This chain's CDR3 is CASRGRGLGSNQPQHF. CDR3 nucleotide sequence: TGTGCCAGCCGGGGCCGGGGTCTTGGAAGCAATCAGCCCCAGCATTTT.